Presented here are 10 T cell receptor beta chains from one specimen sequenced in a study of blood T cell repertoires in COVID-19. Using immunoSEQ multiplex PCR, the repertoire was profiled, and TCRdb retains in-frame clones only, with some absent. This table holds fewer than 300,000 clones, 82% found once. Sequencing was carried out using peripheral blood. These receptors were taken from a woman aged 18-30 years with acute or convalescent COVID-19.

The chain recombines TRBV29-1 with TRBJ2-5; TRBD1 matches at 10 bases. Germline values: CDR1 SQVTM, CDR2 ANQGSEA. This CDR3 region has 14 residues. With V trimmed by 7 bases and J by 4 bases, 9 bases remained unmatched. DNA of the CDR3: TGCAGCGCTAAACCGACAGGGGGCGGAGAGACCCAGTACTTC. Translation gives CSAKPTGGGETQYF.

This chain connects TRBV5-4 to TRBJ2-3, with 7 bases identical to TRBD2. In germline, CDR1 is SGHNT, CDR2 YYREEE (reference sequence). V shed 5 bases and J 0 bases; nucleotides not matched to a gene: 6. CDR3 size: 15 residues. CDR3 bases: TGTGCCAGCAGGCTCGGGGGGACTAGCACAGATACGCAGTATTTT. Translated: CASRLGGTSTDTQYF. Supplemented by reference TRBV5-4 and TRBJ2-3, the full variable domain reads ETGVTQSPTHLIKTRGQQVTLRCSSQSGHNTVSWYQQALGQGPQFIFQYYREEENGRGNFPPRFSGLQFPNYSSELNVNALELDDSALYLCASRLGGTSTDTQYFGPGTRLTVL.

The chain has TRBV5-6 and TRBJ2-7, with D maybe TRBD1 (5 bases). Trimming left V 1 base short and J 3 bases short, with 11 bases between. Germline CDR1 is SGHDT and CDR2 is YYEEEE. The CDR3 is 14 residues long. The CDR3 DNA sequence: TGTGCCAGCAGCTTGTTGGGGCAGGGCTACGAGCAGTACTTC. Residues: CASSLLGQGYEQYF.

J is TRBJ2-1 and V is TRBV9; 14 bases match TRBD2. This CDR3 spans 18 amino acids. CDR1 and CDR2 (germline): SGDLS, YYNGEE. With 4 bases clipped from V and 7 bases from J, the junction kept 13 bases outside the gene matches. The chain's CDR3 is CASSQIPGLAGVGNEQFF. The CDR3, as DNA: TGTGCCAGCAGCCAAATACCGGGACTAGCGGGAGTCGGGAATGAGCAGTTCTTC.

The CDR3 protein is CASSIMTGLLNTEAFF. The CDR3 DNA is TGTGCCAGTAGTATAATGACAGGTTTGTTGAACACTGAAGCTTTCTTT. This chain links TRBV19 with TRBJ1-1; D perhaps matches TRBD1 (6 bases). CDR1 is LNHDA, CDR2 SQIVND, per germline (reference sequence). V lost 2 bases and J 0 bases, leaving 13 bases between the germline ends. This CDR3 spans 16 amino acids.

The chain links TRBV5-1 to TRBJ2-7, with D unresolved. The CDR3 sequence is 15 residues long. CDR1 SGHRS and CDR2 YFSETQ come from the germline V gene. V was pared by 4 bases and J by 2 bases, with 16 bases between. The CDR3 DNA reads TGCGCCAGCAGCATGGATCAGGATAGAGCCTACGAGCAGTACTTC. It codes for CASSMDQDRAYEQYF.

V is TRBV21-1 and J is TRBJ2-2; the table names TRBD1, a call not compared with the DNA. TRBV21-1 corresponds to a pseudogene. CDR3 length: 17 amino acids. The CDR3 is CASSTKENRGNTGELFF. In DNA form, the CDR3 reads TGTGCCAGCAGCACAAAGGAAAACAGGGGAAACACCGGGGAGCTGTTTTTT.

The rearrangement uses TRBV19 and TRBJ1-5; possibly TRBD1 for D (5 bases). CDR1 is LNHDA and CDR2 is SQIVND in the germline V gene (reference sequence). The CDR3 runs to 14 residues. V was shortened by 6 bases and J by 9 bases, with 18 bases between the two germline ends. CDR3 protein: CASSPGSNTWPQHF. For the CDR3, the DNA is TGTGCCAGTAGCCCAGGGTCCAATACTTGGCCCCAGCATTTT.

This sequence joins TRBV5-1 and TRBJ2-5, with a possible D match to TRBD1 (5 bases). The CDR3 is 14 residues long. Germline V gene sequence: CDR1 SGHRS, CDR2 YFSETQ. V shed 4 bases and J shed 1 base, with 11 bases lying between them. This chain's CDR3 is CASSATVIQETQYF. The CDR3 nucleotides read TGCGCCAGCAGCGCGACAGTAATCCAAGAGACCCAGTACTTC.

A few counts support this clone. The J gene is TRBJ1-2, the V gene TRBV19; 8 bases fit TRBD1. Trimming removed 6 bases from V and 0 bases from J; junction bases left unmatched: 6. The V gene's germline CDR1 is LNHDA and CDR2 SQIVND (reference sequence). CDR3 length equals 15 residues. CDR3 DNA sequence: TGTGCCAGTAGAACTAACAGGGGGACTAACTATGGCTACACCTTC. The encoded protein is CASRTNRGTNYGYTF.